Shown below are 8 T cell receptor beta chains from a single sample sequenced in a study of T-cell reconstitution after alpha-beta-depleted transplantation in children. As it was prepared, the TCRbeta library received unique molecular identifiers. From the PCR reads, TCRdb called clonotypes with MiXCR, one entry per CDR3 protein. The sample contains over 150,000 distinct CDR3 sequences, less than 15% of which appear only once. The sample consisted of PBMCs from the stem cell graft donor, taken from the stem cell graft. These receptors were taken from a human donor who donated a stem cell graft to a child with acute lymphoblastic leukemia.

The V call is TRBV11-1, the J call TRBJ2-1, with 10 bases aligning to TRBD2. The germline gives CDR1 SGHAT, CDR2 FQDESV (reference sequence). The CDR3 is 20 amino acids. V gave up 1 base and J gave up 0 bases; unmatched junction bases: 12. The CDR3 here is CASSLGLAGVRRGSYNEQFF. DNA for the CDR3: TGTGCCAGCAGCTTAGGGCTAGCGGGAGTAAGAAGGGGCTCCTACAATGAGCAGTTCTTC.

The V and J genes are TRBV5-1 and TRBJ2-7; the D is unclear. Trimming cost V 0 bases and J 0 bases, with 10 bases left between them. This CDR3 has 15 amino acids. Germline CDR1 reads SGHRS; CDR2 reads YFSETQ. DNA of the CDR3: TGCGCCAGCAGCTTGGGCTCAGGTAACTCCTACGAGCAGTACTTC. It translates to CASSLGSGNSYEQYF.

This clonotype was detected many times. This chain links TRBV6-5 with TRBJ2-2; D is tentatively TRBD1 or TRBD2 (6 bases each). V lost 2 bases and J lost 5, with 9 bases in between. This CDR3 is built from 14 residues. From germline, CDR1 is MNHEY and CDR2 SVGAGI. DNA for the CDR3: TGTGCCAGCAGTTACCGGAGGGGGACCGGGGAGCTGTTTTTT. It translates to CASSYRRGTGELFF.

Ten or more counts support this clonotype. This chain uses TRBV7-9 with TRBJ2-3; D is perhaps TRBD2 (6 bases). This CDR3 is 17 amino acids long. CDR1 is SEHNR, CDR2 FQNEAQ, per germline (reference sequence). V lost 2 bases to trimming and J lost 4 bases, with 19 bases between them. The CDR3 loop is CASSLIIERGGADTQYF. In DNA form, the CDR3 reads TGTGCCAGCAGCTTAATCATCGAAAGAGGAGGGGCAGATACGCAGTATTTT.

This clonotype was counted at least ten times. The chain uses TRBV12-3 or TRBV12-4 and TRBJ2-1; 13 bases align to TRBD2. J gave up 12 bases and V 6 bases, and 17 bases lay outside the gene matches. The CDR3 extends over 17 amino acids. The CDR3 reads CASSFALRHGLAGVQFF. The CDR3 DNA follows: TGTGCCAGCAGCTTCGCCCTCCGCCACGGACTAGCGGGAGTGCAGTTCTTC.

This rearrangement joins TRBV29-1 to TRBJ2-7; a possible D gene is TRBD1 (6 bases). Germline V lookup: CDR1 SQVTM, CDR2 ANQGSEA. The CDR3 sequence is 13 residues long. The V end was cut by 4 bases, the J end by 6 bases, with 16 bases between. The CDR3 protein is CSVVLTGSGEQYF. The CDR3 nucleotides read TGCAGCGTTGTTCTGACAGGCAGCGGCGAGCAGTACTTC.

This clonotype was recorded at least ten times. This sequence joins TRBV12-3 or TRBV12-4 and TRBJ2-7; 10 bases line up with TRBD1. J was trimmed by 3 bases and V by 5 bases; bases with no gene match: 13. The length of the CDR3 is 17 residues. The CDR3 spells CASSPQRRTGGFYEQYF. The CDR3 region has the DNA TGTGCCAGCAGTCCCCAAAGGCGGACAGGGGGATTCTACGAGCAGTACTTC.

This clonotype was seen only a few times. The chain recombines TRBV30 with TRBJ2-1, with unresolved D. V lost 4 bases and J 4 bases, leaving 8 bases between the germline ends. This CDR3 is 12 amino acids long. Germline V gene sequence: CDR1 GTSNPN, CDR2 SVGIG (reference sequence). CDR3 protein: CAWNPNYNEQFF. Written as DNA, the CDR3 is TGTGCCTGGAACCCAAATTACAATGAGCAGTTCTTC.